These 13 T cell receptor beta chains were sequenced from one sample in a study of blood T cell repertoires in COVID-19. Assay: immunoSEQ multiplex PCR; the TCRdb copy retains only in-frame clones and omits some. The sample yields around 280,000 clones, about 90% seen once. Sequencing was done on a sample of PBMCs or T cells enriched from blood (not recorded which). The receptor source for this set is a woman aged 18 to 35 with acute COVID-19.

The chain uses TRBV7-2 and TRBJ1-3; D is ambiguous. The CDR3 length is 15 residues. In germline, CDR1 is SGHTA, CDR2 FQGNSA. V shed 0 bases and J shed 0 bases, with 6 bases lying between them. The CDR3 nucleotides are TGTGCCAGCAGCTTAGCGCTAGACTCTGGAAACACCATATATTTT. Translation: CASSLALDSGNTIYF.

The V call is TRBV28, the J call TRBJ1-2, with D hard to call. Trimming took 3 bases from V and 4 from J, leaving 9 bases between them. The CDR3 sequence is 13 residues long. Germline V gene data show CDR1 as MDHEN and CDR2 as SYDVKM. In nucleotides, the CDR3 is TGTGCCAGCAGTTTTGAGATTGGCTATGGCTACACCTTC. It is translated as CASSFEIGYGYTF.

This clone occurred once. The chain employs TRBV6-5 and TRBJ1-2; TRBD1 agrees at 9 bases. With 2 bases clipped from V and 7 bases from J, the junction kept 8 bases outside the gene matches. Germline values: CDR1 MNHEY, CDR2 SVGAGI. The CDR3 totals 15 residues. In DNA form, the CDR3 reads TGTGCCAGCAGTTACGGGGGGACAGGGCACATTGGCTACACCTTC. Protein sequence: CASSYGGTGHIGYTF.

The chain employs TRBV11-2 and TRBJ2-1; 11 nucleotides match TRBD2. The V segment lost 4 bases and the J segment 7 bases; nucleotides outside the gene matches: 6. This CDR3 has 15 residues. The germline gives CDR1 SGHAT, CDR2 FQNNGV. CDR3 coding DNA: TGTGCCAGCAGCTATTTAGGGACTAGCGGAAATGAGCAGTTCTTC. Amino acids: CASSYLGTSGNEQFF.

This clone was recorded once. The J gene is TRBJ1-5, the V gene TRBV27; 10 nucleotides line up with TRBD1. The length of the CDR3 is 15 residues. Germline V CDR1 and CDR2: MNHEY, SMNVEV (reference sequence). V was clipped by 4 bases and J by 6 bases; unmatched bases: 6. The CDR3, as DNA: TGTGCCAGCAGTTCAGCCGGACAGGGGGTTCAGCCCCAGCATTTT. Its protein product is CASSSAGQGVQPQHF.

The V gene is TRBV19, the J gene TRBJ1-1, with D unresolved. Per germline, CDR1 LNHDA and CDR2 SQIVND (reference sequence). The CDR3 runs 13 residues. The V and J ends lost 5 bases and 0 bases respectively, with 7 bases between them. In nucleotides, the CDR3 is TGTGCCAGTAGTGGGAGCGTGAACACTGAAGCTTTCTTT. It yields the protein CASSGSVNTEAFF.

The chain combines TRBV20-1 with TRBJ1-4, with D tentatively TRBD1 (5 bases). The germline gives CDR1 DFQATT, CDR2 SNEGSKA (reference sequence). Trimming removed 3 bases at V and 12 bases at J, with 20 bases between. The CDR3 runs to 14 residues. The CDR3 here is CSASKQALPGELFF. The CDR3 DNA reads TGCAGTGCTAGTAAGCAAGCGTTACCGGGGGAACTGTTTTTT.

The chain couples TRBV30 to TRBJ1-2, with 10 bases lining up with TRBD1. V lost 0 bases and J lost 6; bases outside the gene matches: 4. The germline gives CDR1 GTSNPN, CDR2 SVGIG (reference sequence). The CDR3 runs 14 residues. The CDR3 DNA is TGTGCCTGGAGTGTAAAGGGGACAGGGGATGGCTACACCTTC. Protein product: CAWSVKGTGDGYTF.

The J gene is TRBJ2-7, the V gene TRBV11-2; the match to TRBD1 covers 9 bases. Germline V gene sequence: CDR1 SGHAT, CDR2 FQNNGV. This CDR3 is 16 amino acids long. V trimming: 5 bases; J trimming: 3 bases; junction bases outside the gene matches: 11. CDR3 sequence reads: CASSDPGTGQYYEQYF. In nucleotides, the CDR3 is TGTGCCAGCAGCGACCCTGGGACAGGGCAATACTACGAGCAGTACTTC.

This clone was detected a few times. V gene TRBV6-5 combines with J gene TRBJ2-7, with 8 positions matching TRBD1. This CDR3 spans 14 amino acids. V was pared by 6 bases and J by 3 bases, with 7 bases of the junction left unmatched. The germline gives CDR1 MNHEY, CDR2 SVGAGI. DNA for the CDR3: TGTGCCAGCAGAAAACAGGGGGAAGTCTACGAGCAGTACTTC. As protein: CASRKQGEVYEQYF.

The chain recombines TRBV6-5 with TRBJ2-7, with 8 bases identical to TRBD1. Germline trimming cut 8 bases from V and 3 bases from J; bases unmatched to any gene: 9. CDR3 length: 14 residues. Germline V gene lookup returns CDR1 MNHEY and CDR2 SVGAGI. The CDR3 sequence: CASARGQDFYEQYF. The CDR3 DNA is TGTGCCAGCGCGCGGGGACAGGACTTCTACGAGCAGTACTTC.

The chain employs TRBV2 and TRBJ2-1; 9 bases align to TRBD2. V trimming: 5 bases; J trimming: 4 bases; junction bases outside the gene matches: 6. CDR1 is SNHLY, CDR2 FYNNEI, per germline. The CDR3 has 15 residues. CDR3 loop: CASSPIAGAYNEQFF. In DNA form, the CDR3 reads TGTGCCAGCAGTCCCATAGCGGGAGCTTACAATGAGCAGTTCTTC.

The chain has TRBV6-5 and TRBJ1-2, with 9 bases identical to TRBD1. CDR3 size: 14 residues. V was pared by 5 bases and J by 0 bases, with 1 base of the junction left unmatched. CDR1 is MNHEY and CDR2 is SVGAGI in the germline V gene. The CDR3 bases are TGTGCCAGCAGTAGGACAGGGGCTAACTATGGCTACACCTTC. Residues: CASSRTGANYGYTF.